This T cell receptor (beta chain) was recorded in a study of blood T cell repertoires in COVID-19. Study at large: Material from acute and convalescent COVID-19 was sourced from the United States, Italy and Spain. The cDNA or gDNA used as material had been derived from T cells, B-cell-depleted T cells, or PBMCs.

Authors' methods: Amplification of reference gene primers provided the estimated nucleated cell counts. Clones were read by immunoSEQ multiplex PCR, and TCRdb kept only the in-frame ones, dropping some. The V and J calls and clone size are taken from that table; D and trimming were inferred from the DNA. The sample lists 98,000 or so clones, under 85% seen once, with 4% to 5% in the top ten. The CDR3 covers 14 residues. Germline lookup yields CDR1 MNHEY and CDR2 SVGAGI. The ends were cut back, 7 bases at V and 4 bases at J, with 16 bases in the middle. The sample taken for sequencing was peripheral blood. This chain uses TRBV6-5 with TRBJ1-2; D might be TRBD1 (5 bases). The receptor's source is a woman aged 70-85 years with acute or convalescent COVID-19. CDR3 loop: CASNTRMGRYGYTF. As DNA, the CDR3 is TGTGCCAGCAACACCAGGATGGGGCGCTATGGCTACACCTTC.